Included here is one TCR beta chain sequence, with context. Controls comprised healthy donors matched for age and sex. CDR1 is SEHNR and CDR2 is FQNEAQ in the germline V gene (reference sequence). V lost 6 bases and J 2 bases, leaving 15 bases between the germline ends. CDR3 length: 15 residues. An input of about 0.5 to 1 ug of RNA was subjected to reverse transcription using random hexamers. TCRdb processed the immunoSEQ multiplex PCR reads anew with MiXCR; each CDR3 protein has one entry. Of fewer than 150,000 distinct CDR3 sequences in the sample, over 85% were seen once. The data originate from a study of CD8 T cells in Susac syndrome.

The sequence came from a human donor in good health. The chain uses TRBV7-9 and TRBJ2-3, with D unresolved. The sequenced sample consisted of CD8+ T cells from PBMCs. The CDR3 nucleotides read TGTGCCAGCAGTGCAGCCGTCTGCATCACAGATACGCAGTATTTT. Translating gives CASSAAVCITDTQYF. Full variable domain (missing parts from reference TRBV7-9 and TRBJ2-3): DTGVSQNPRHKITKRGQNVTFRCDPISEHNRLYWYRQTLGQGPEFLTYFQNEAQLEKSRLLSDRFSAERPKGSFSTLEIQRTEQGDSAMYLCASSAAVCITDTQYFGPGTRLTVL.